The clone carrying this TCR beta chain was counted a single time. Amplification used 60 Vbeta primers and 13 Jbeta primers. In the original workflow: In a later analysis, 60 million to 90 million unique TCR beta chains included roughly 11 million shared by two or more donors. Profiling relied on immunoSEQ multiplex PCR, and the TCRdb table lists in-frame clones only, not all of them. That table supplies the V and J calls and clone size; D and trimming were determined from the DNA. This sample yields approximately 160,000 clones, of which 68% are seen a single time; just under 4.5% belongs to the top ten. This sample stems from a study of cytomegalovirus exposure and HLA in healthy donors. CDR3 length: 17 residues. Germline V CDR1 and CDR2: KGHSH, LQKENI. After removal of 3 bases from V and 0 bases from J, the junction contained 4 bases not matched to a gene.

The sequencing sample was made of PBMCs. This sequence originates from a woman aged 18 to 35 in good health and CMV-seropositive. The chain carries TRBV18 and TRBJ1-4, with TRBD1 matching 10 bases. The CDR3 sequence: CASSPLGQGATNEKLFF. The CDR3 DNA reads as TGTGCCAGCTCACCCCTTGGACAGGGGGCAACTAATGAAAAACTGTTTTTT.